Listed below are T cell receptor beta chains from one sample, sequenced in a study of shared clonotypes between healthy human individuals. Data came from immunoSEQ multiplex PCR; TCRdb stores just in-frame clones and leaves some out. The top ten clones hold 24% of a sample with about 680,000 clones, around 92% of them seen once. The sample taken for sequencing was naive CD8+ T cells sorted from blood. The receptors here all came from a man aged 25 to 40 in good health. Each CDR3 is given with its conserved first and last residue. A D gene is named only where the DNA matches it firmly. A row's size may be missing; if present it is once, few, many or a size class.

TRBD2 TRBJ2-2 TRBV5-1 - CASSLEGSGRPGELFF TGCGCCAGCAGCTTGGAGGGTAGCGGGAGGCCCGGGGAGCTGTTTTTT
- TRBJ1-4 TRBV14 - CASSQDHRAREKLFF TGTGCCAGCAGCCAAGATCACAGGGCTCGTGAAAAACTGTTTTTT
- TRBJ2-7 TRBV19 - CATLAVGRGVGEQYF TGTGCCACCCTGGCGGTCGGGAGAGGCGTTGGCGAGCAGTACTTC
TRBD2 TRBJ2-1 TRBV10-3 - CAITQGLAGVWDEQFF TGTGCCATCACCCAAGGACTAGCGGGAGTTTGGGATGAGCAGTTCTTC
TRBD2 TRBJ2-5 TRBV5-1 - CASSLEGLAGGETQYF TGCGCCAGCAGCTTGGAGGGACTAGCGGGAGGTGAGACCCAGTACTTC
- TRBJ2-7 TRBV7-8 - CASSLDRSYEQYF TGTGCCAGCAGCTTAGACAGGAGCTACGAGCAGTACTTC
TRBD2 TRBJ2-7 TRBV29-1 - CSVLEREGPSTYEQYF TGCAGCGTTCTCGAGCGGGAGGGCCCATCCACCTACGAGCAGTACTTC
- TRBJ1-3 TRBV9 - CASSAAQGFGNTIYF TGTGCCAGCAGCGCAGCGCAGGGTTTCGGAAACACCATATATTTT
- TRBJ2-7 TRBV28 - CASSSDSLEQYF TGTGCCAGCAGTTCGGACAGCCTCGAGCAGTACTTC
TRBD2 TRBJ2-1 TRBV28 - CASTSGLAAYNEQFF TGTGCCAGCACCTCGGGACTAGCGGCCTACAATGAGCAGTTCTTC
- TRBJ2-7 TRBV10-3 - CAIRESYEQYF TGTGCCATCCGGGAATCCTACGAGCAGTACTTC
- TRBJ2-1 TRBV7-6 - CASSPPGNEQFF TGTGCCAGCAGCCCGCCGGGCAATGAGCAGTTCTTC
- TRBJ2-7 TRBV5-1 - CASSLVADYEQYF TGCGCCAGCAGCTTGGTGGCCGATTACGAGCAGTACTTC
- TRBJ2-2 TRBV15 - CATSRGGSGTGELFF TGTGCCACCAGCAGAGGGGGCAGCGGAACCGGGGAGCTGTTTTTT
- TRBJ2-7 TRBV7-9 - CASSTDSGTYEQYF TGTGCCAGCAGCACCGACTCCGGAACCTACGAGCAGTACTTC
- TRBJ2-5 TRBV9 - CASSVGQLRGETQYF TGTGCCAGCAGCGTCGGACAGCTAAGAGGGGAGACCCAGTACTTC
- TRBJ1-1 TRBV9 - CASSVEFGQREAFF TGTGCCAGCAGCGTAGAGTTCGGACAGCGTGAAGCTTTCTTT
TRBD2 TRBJ2-5 TRBV9 - CASSPGTSGRETQYF TGTGCCAGCAGCCCAGGGACTAGCGGGAGAGAGACCCAGTACTTC
- TRBJ1-2 TRBV11-2 - CASSQTGLEGYTF TGTGCCAGCAGCCAGACAGGATTAGAGGGCTACACCTTC
- TRBJ2-1 TRBV7-7 - CASSKETHNEQFF TGTGCCAGCAGCAAGGAGACCCACAATGAGCAGTTCTTC
TRBD2 TRBJ2-7 TRBV15 - CATSGGVLGEQYF TGTGCCACCAGCGGGGGGGTGCTCGGCGAGCAGTACTTC
- TRBJ2-7 TRBV5-1 - CASSWGGYEQYF TGCGCCAGCAGTTGGGGCGGCTACGAGCAGTACTTC
- TRBJ2-7 TRBV27 - CASSLDLSPSYEQYF TGTGCCAGCAGTTTAGACCTCTCGCCTTCCTACGAGCAGTACTTC
TRBD1 TRBJ2-1 TRBV25-1 - CASSKRDSSYNEQFF TGTGCCAGCAGCAAACGGGACAGCTCCTACAATGAGCAGTTCTTC
TRBD1 TRBJ2-1 TRBV19 - CASSIPLGTVNEQFF TGTGCCAGTAGTATCCCCCTCGGGACAGTCAATGAGCAGTTCTTC
- TRBJ2-3 TRBV10-3 - CAIQVGETQYF TGTGCCATCCAGGTAGGGGAGACGCAGTATTTT
- TRBJ2-1 TRBV13 - CASSLANQALFYNEQFF TGTGCCAGCAGCTTAGCTAATCAGGCCTTGTTTTACAATGAGCAGTTCTTC
- TRBJ2-1 TRBV28 - CASSSNPAGRIYNEQFF TGTGCCAGCAGTTCCAATCCAGCGGGCCGGATTTACAATGAGCAGTTCTTC
- TRBJ2-1 TRBV7-9 - CASNRDKESSYNEQFF TGTGCCAGCAACCGGGACAAGGAAAGCTCCTACAATGAGCAGTTCTTC
TRBD1 TRBJ2-3 TRBV28 - CASSPMASGQGARDTQYF TGTGCCAGCAGTCCCATGGCGAGCGGGCAGGGGGCTCGGGATACGCAGTATTTT
- TRBJ2-2 TRBV4-3 once CASSQELWASKAGELFF TGCGCCAGCAGCCAAGAATTATGGGCTAGTAAGGCCGGGGAGCTGTTTTTT
- TRBJ2-1 TRBV9 - CASGAINEQFF TGTGCCAGCGGGGCTATCAATGAGCAGTTCTTC
TRBD2 TRBJ2-7 TRBV29-1 once CSVAGTSYEQYF TGCAGCGTAGCCGGGACTAGCTACGAGCAGTACTTC
TRBD2 TRBJ2-7 TRBV29-1 - CSVNGLAGAGPTGEQYF TGCAGCGTTAACGGACTAGCGGGAGCGGGTCCTACGGGCGAGCAGTACTTC
- TRBJ2-1 TRBV18 once CASSPEGYGNYNEQFF TGTGCCAGCTCACCGGAGGGGTACGGGAACTACAATGAGCAGTTCTTC
- TRBJ2-5 TRBV15 - CATSRDLEGRTQYF TGTGCCACCAGCAGAGATCTGGAGGGGAGGACCCAGTACTTC
- TRBJ2-1 TRBV7-2 - CASSLEAGRVSDEQFF TGTGCCAGCAGCTTAGAGGCAGGGCGGGTGAGCGATGAGCAGTTCTTC
- TRBJ2-7 TRBV10-3 - CAISESPYRNIYEQYF TGTGCCATCAGTGAGTCACCCTATAGAAACATTTACGAGCAGTACTTC
- TRBJ1-5 TRBV5-4 - CASSSLGQPQHF TGTGCCAGCAGCTCCCTCGGGCAGCCCCAGCATTTT
- TRBJ2-2 TRBV7-9 - CAYGAPNTGELFF TGTGCCTATGGGGCTCCAAACACCGGGGAGCTGTTTTTT
- TRBJ2-2 TRBV5-1 - CASSPAEYTGELFF TGCGCCAGCAGTCCCGCAGAATACACCGGGGAGCTGTTTTTT
- TRBJ2-1 TRBV25-1 - CASNHYQGFEQFF TGTGCCAGCAACCACTACCAGGGTTTTGAGCAGTTCTTC
- TRBJ2-7 TRBV6-1 - CASSEAPSSSYEQYF TGTGCCAGCAGTGAAGCGCCCAGTTCCTCCTACGAGCAGTACTTC
TRBD1 TRBJ1-1 TRBV28 - CASSLAGGFTEAFF TGTGCCAGCAGTTTAGCAGGGGGCTTCACTGAAGCTTTCTTT
- TRBJ2-1 TRBV10-3 - CAISDSSLALYNEQFF TGTGCCATCAGTGATAGTTCGCTAGCTCTATACAATGAGCAGTTCTTC
- TRBJ2-2 TRBV7-9 - CAGYEGTGELFF TGTGCCGGATATGAGGGGACCGGGGAGCTGTTTTTT
- TRBJ2-1 TRBV27 - CASRSEIVYEQFF TGTGCCAGCAGGTCCGAGATTGTCTATGAGCAGTTCTTC
- TRBJ2-7 TRBV13 - CASSPTNADQDSYEQYF TGTGCCAGCAGCCCGACAAACGCCGACCAGGACTCCTACGAGCAGTACTTC
- TRBJ2-2 TRBV28 once CASSLSRRGELFF TGTGCCAGCAGTTTAAGTAGGCGTGGGGAGCTGTTTTTT
- TRBJ2-7 TRBV9 once CASSMGMNEQYF TGTGCCAGCAGTATGGGGATGAACGAGCAGTACTTC
- TRBJ2-1 TRBV20-1 - CSASWGDEQFF TGCAGTGCTAGCTGGGGAGACGAGCAGTTCTTC
- TRBJ2-7 TRBV19 - CASSIGTGTSYEQYF TGTGCCAGTAGTATAGGTACCGGGACCAGCTACGAGCAGTACTTC
- TRBJ2-7 TRBV5-8 - CASSLVLRDYEQYF TGTGCCAGCAGCTTGGTTCTACGGGACTACGAGCAGTACTTC
TRBD2 TRBJ2-1 TRBV7-9 - CASRSRLAGGPPRQFF TGTGCCAGCAGATCGAGACTAGCGGGAGGGCCGCCGCGGCAGTTCTTC
- TRBJ2-3 TRBV15 many CATSRLSPGDTQYF TGTGCCACCAGCAGACTATCGCCAGGGGATACGCAGTATTTT
TRBD2 TRBJ2-1 TRBV9 - CASSSRTSGYNEQFF TGTGCCAGCAGCTCTCGGACTAGCGGGTACAATGAGCAGTTCTTC
- TRBJ1-5 TRBV5-6 - CASSLGSSWQGNNQPQHF TGTGCCAGCAGCTTGGGGTCTAGTTGGCAGGGAAACAATCAGCCCCAGCATTTT
- TRBJ2-7 TRBV2 once CASRDSNHYEQYF TGTGCCAGCAGGGATTCGAACCATTACGAGCAGTACTTC
TRBD2 TRBJ2-1 TRBV6-6 - CASSYSAGGPRNEQFF TGTGCCAGCAGTTACTCAGCGGGAGGGCCCAGGAATGAGCAGTTCTTC
- TRBJ1-1 TRBV4-2 - CASSQDLTGSNTEAFF TGTGCCAGCAGCCAAGATCTAACAGGGTCGAACACTGAAGCTTTCTTT